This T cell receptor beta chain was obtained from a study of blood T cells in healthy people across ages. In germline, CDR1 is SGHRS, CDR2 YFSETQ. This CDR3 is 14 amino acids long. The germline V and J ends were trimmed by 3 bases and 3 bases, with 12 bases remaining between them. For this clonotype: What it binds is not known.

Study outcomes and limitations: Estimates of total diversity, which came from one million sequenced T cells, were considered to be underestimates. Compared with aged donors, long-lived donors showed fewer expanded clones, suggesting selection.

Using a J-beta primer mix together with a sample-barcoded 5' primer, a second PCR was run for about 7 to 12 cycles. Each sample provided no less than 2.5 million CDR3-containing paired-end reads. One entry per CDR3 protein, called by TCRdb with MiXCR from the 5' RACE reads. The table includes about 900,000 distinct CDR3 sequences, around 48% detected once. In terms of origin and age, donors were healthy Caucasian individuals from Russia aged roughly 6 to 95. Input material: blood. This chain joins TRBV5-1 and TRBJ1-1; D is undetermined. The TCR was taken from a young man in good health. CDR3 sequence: CASSSGGGYTEAFF. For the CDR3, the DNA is TGCGCCAGCAGCTCGGGCGGTGGCTACACTGAAGCTTTCTTT.